Presented here are 18 T cell receptor beta chains from one specimen sequenced in a study of OX40 agonist ivuxolimab in advanced cancers. The repertoire was sequenced with immunoSEQ multiplex PCR; TCRdb's copy has only in-frame clones and lacks some. Among under 85,000 clones listed, around 88% were seen once. The source material was CD4+ or CD8+ T cells sorted from blood, sampled in a trial of the OX40 agonist ivuxolimab. The receptors shown here come from an adult with an advanced solid tumor such as melanoma, head and neck, liver or kidney cancer.

The V and J genes are TRBV28 and TRBJ1-3; 8 bases match TRBD1. From germline, CDR1 is MDHEN and CDR2 SYDVKM. J lost 4 bases, V lost 6 bases, and 5 bases had no gene match. The CDR3 consists of 14 residues. The DNA of the CDR3 is TGTGCCAGCAGCCAACAGGGGGGGGGAAACACCATATATTTT. Its protein is CASSQQGGGNTIYF.

The V gene is TRBV2, the J gene TRBJ1-2; perhaps TRBD1 as D (6 bases). The CDR3 extends over 16 amino acids. Trimming shortened V by 7 bases and J by 2 bases, and 20 bases separated the two germline ends. The germline CDR1 and CDR2 sequences are SNHLY and FYNNEI. The CDR3 protein is CASNLDSVIPNYGYTF. As DNA, the CDR3 is TGTGCCAGCAATTTGGACAGCGTAATACCGAACTATGGCTACACCTTC.

The V and J genes are TRBV6-5 and TRBJ2-1; the D is unclear. The CDR3 contains 11 residues. Trimming removed 5 bases from V and 16 bases from J, with 15 bases in between. Per the germline V gene, CDR1 is MNHEY and CDR2 is SVGAGI. CDR3 nucleotides: TGTGCCAGCAGTGAGTGGGGTAAGGAATTCTTC. It is translated as CASSEWGKEFF.

This clone was recorded once. This rearrangement joins TRBV14 to TRBJ2-1, with a weak D call TRBD2 (6 bases). CDR3 length: 16 amino acids. Trimming pared 0 bases from V and 4 bases from J, leaving 13 bases between. Germline V CDR1 and CDR2: SGHDN, FVKESK. CDR3 region: CASSQEGLAAYNEQFF. In nucleotides, the CDR3 is TGTGCCAGCAGCCAAGAGGGGTTAGCGGCGTACAATGAGCAGTTCTTC.

The chain employs TRBV5-1 and TRBJ2-7; either TRBD1 or TRBD2 may fit D (5 bases each). The length of the CDR3 is 12 residues. The V gene's germline CDR1 is SGHRS and CDR2 YFSETQ. V was trimmed by 3 bases and J by 7 bases, leaving 11 bases between them. CDR3 loop: CASSSVGEEQYF. CDR3 nucleotides: TGCGCCAGCAGCTCTGTGGGGGAGGAGCAGTACTTC.

J is TRBJ2-3 and V is TRBV11-2; 10 bases match TRBD2. Germline V lookup: CDR1 SGHAT, CDR2 FQNNGV. The V and J ends lost 5 bases and 2 bases, in that order; junction bases with no gene match: 1. The CDR3 loop spans 14 amino acids. The DNA of the CDR3 is TGTGCCAGCAGCGGACTAGCGGCCACAGATACGCAGTATTTT. Translation: CASSGLAATDTQYF. The full variable domain, in which reference TRBV11-2 and TRBJ2-3 provide the parts outside the CDR3, is EAGVAQSPRYKIIEKRQSVAFWCNPISGHATLYWYQQILGQGPKLLIQFQNNGVVDDSQLPKDRFSAERLKGVDSTLKIQPAKLEDSAVYLCASSGLAATDTQYFGPGTRLTVL.

The chain has TRBV18 and TRBJ1-5, with D unresolved. The CDR3 consists of 13 residues. The V end lost 3 bases, the J end lost 5 bases, and 8 bases lay between the germline ends. Germline loops: CDR1 KGHSH, CDR2 LQKENI. Here the CDR3 DNA reads TGTGCCAGCTCACCGGCCAGAGATCAGCCCCAGCATTTT. It translates to CASSPARDQPQHF.

Here the CDR3 reads CASSGDRTSSYEQYF. The CDR3, as DNA: TGTGCCAGCAGCGGCGATCGCACTAGCTCCTACGAGCAGTACTTC. The genes are TRBV2 and TRBJ2-7; weak D call: TRBD2 (5 bases). The CDR3 is 15 amino acids. CDR1 and CDR2 (germline): SNHLY, FYNNEI. Trimming cost V 6 bases and J 0 bases, with 15 bases left between them.

The chain has TRBV10-3 and TRBJ1-5; TRBD1 is a possible D gene (5 bases). The ends were cut back, 5 bases at V and 0 bases at J, with 5 bases in the middle. The germline CDR1 and CDR2 sequences are ENHRY and SYGVKD. The length of the CDR3 is 13 residues. CDR3 coding DNA: TGTGCCATCAGTACAGGTAGCAATCAGCCCCAGCATTTT. Protein product: CAISTGSNQPQHF.

The genes are TRBV28 and TRBJ1-1; D remains unclear. Per germline, CDR1 MDHEN and CDR2 SYDVKM. Trimming took off 6 bases at V and 5 bases at J, with 10 bases between the two ends. The CDR3 sequence is 12 residues long. The CDR3 region has the DNA TGTGCCAGCAGGGAAGACGGTACTGAAGCTTTCTTT. It encodes CASREDGTEAFF.

The CDR3 region is CATSRPGQGVTEAFF. The CDR3 DNA sequence: TGTGCCACCAGCAGGCCGGGACAGGGGGTTACTGAAGCTTTCTTT. The chain carries TRBV15 and TRBJ1-1, with 11 positions matching TRBD1. In germline, CDR1 is LNHNV, CDR2 YYDKDF (reference sequence). With V trimmed by 3 bases and J by 5 bases, 5 bases remained unmatched. CDR3 length: 15 residues.

The V and J genes are TRBV7-8 and TRBJ2-3; unclear D gene. The CDR3 loop spans 16 amino acids. V gave up 4 bases and J gave up 11 bases, with 25 bases separating them. The germline gives CDR1 SGHVS, CDR2 FQNEAQ. CDR3 in DNA: TGTGCCAGCAGCTCTCTGGCACGGACGATGCCATCCGGGCAGTATTTT. As protein: CASSSLARTMPSGQYF.

The chain has TRBV14 and TRBJ2-7; 9 nucleotides align to TRBD1. Germline loops: CDR1 SGHDN, CDR2 FVKESK. With V trimmed by 2 bases and J by 5 bases, 10 bases remained unmatched. The CDR3 sequence is 16 residues long. The CDR3 is CASSQYSGTGYHEQYF. In DNA, the CDR3 is TGTGCCAGCAGCCAATACTCCGGGACAGGGTACCACGAGCAGTACTTC. Full variable domain (remainder filled in from reference TRBV14 and TRBJ2-7): EAGVTQFPSHSVIEKGQTVTLRCDPISGHDNLYWYRRVMGKEIKFLLHFVKESKQDESGMPNNRFLAERTGGTYSTLKVQPAELEDSGVYFCASSQYSGTGYHEQYFGPGTRLTVT.

The genes are TRBV25-1 and TRBJ1-2; TRBD1 aligns across 7 bases. Germline CDR1 reads MGHDK; CDR2 reads SYGVNS. V was clipped by 6 bases and J by 4 bases; unmatched bases: 2. The CDR3 totals 12 residues. CDR3 region: CASRDRSYGYTF. The DNA for the CDR3 is TGTGCCAGCAGGGACAGGAGCTATGGCTACACCTTC.

CDR3 sequence (DNA): TGCGCCAGTAAGCGGGAGGGGGCACTGACAACCTATGGCTACACCTTC. It encodes CASKREGALTTYGYTF. The chain has TRBV5-1 and TRBJ1-2; 7 positions match TRBD1. Germline V gene sequence: CDR1 SGHRS, CDR2 YFSETQ. After removal of 8 bases from V and 4 bases from J, the junction contained 17 bases not matched to a gene. The CDR3 extends over 16 amino acids.

The chain is built from TRBV18 and TRBJ2-7, with a weak D call TRBD1 (6 bases). Germline assignment: CDR1 KGHSH and CDR2 LQKENI. This CDR3 is 14 amino acids long. Trimming took off 3 bases at V and 1 base at J, with 10 bases between the two ends. The CDR3: CASSPGTFSYEQYF. In DNA form, the CDR3 reads TGTGCCAGCTCACCGGGGACATTTTCCTACGAGCAGTACTTC.

The chain couples TRBV5-6 to TRBJ2-7; no definite D call. This CDR3 is built from 15 residues. Trimming cost V 4 bases and J 0 bases, with 14 bases left between them. Per the germline V gene, CDR1 is SGHDT and CDR2 is YYEEEE. The CDR3 DNA reads TGTGCCAGCAGCCCATCGGGCGTCTACTCCTACGAGCAGTACTTC. It codes for CASSPSGVYSYEQYF.

The rearrangement joins TRBV19 to TRBJ1-2; D is uncertain. Deletions cut 3 bases from V and 7 bases from J, with 12 bases between. The CDR3 totals 13 residues. The V gene's germline CDR1 is LNHDA and CDR2 SQIVND (reference sequence). This CDR3 reads CASSILQTPGYTF. The CDR3 DNA reads as TGTGCCAGTAGTATCCTACAGACGCCTGGCTACACCTTC.